The source of this TCR beta chain is a study of CXCR3-negative and CXCR3-positive naive CD8 T cells. Study-wide results and limits: The study found more hydrophobic TRB CDR3s in CXCR3-positive naive cells than in CXCR3-negative naive cells. Post-cryopreservation CXCR3 expression was partly diminished, and the bulk of assays employed fresh PBMCs.

As concerns this clonotype: Its antigen is not known.

Triplicate sorts of around 300,000 cells per CD8+ subset. Preparation of TRB cDNA libraries relied on 5' RACE carrying UMI labels. TCRdb reanalyzed the 5' RACE reads, giving one entry per CDR3 protein sequence and no DNA. Found here are approximately 89,000 distinct CDR3 sequences; the top ten clones hold 0.5% to 0.6%. CDR1 is MNHNS, CDR2 SASEGT, per germline. The CDR3 is 13 residues long. The receptor was isolated from a human donor in good health. Some clones in this sample may be carry-over from other donors' samples. Sequenced input: naive CXCR3+ CD8+ T cells from blood. Documented subset: CD45RO-CCR7+CD27+CD95- naive CD8+ T cells expressing CXCR3 (TNR3+). The gene calls are TRBV6-1 and TRBJ2-7. The CDR3 spells CASSEGHSYEQYF.